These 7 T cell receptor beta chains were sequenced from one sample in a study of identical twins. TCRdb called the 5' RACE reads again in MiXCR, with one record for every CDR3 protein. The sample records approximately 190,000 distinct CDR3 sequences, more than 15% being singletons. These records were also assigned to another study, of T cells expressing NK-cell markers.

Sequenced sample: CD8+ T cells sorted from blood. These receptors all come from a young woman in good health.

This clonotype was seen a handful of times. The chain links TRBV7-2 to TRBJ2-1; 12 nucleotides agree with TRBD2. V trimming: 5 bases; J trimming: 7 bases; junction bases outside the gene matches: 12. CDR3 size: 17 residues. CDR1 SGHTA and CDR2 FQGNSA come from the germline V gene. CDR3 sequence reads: CASSPPGTSGRRNEQFF. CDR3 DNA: TGTGCCAGCAGCCCCCCAGGCACTAGCGGGAGGAGGAATGAGCAGTTCTTC. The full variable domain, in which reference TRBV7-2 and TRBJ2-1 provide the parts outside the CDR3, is GAGVSQSPSNKVTEKGKDVELRCDPISGHTALYWYRQSLGQGLEFLIYFQGNSAPDKSGLPSDRFSAERTGGSVSTLTIQRTQQEDSAVYLCASSPPGTSGRRNEQFFGPGTRLTVL.

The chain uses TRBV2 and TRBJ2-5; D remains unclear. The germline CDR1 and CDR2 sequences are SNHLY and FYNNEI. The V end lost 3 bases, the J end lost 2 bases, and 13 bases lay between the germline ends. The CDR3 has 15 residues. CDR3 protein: CASSDGWVGQETQYF. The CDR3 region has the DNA TGTGCCAGCAGTGATGGGTGGGTCGGACAAGAGACCCAGTACTTC.

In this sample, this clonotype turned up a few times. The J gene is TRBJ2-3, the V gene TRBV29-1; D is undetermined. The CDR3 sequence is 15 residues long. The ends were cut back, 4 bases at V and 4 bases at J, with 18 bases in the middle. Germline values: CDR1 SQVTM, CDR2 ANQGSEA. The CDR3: CSVVGVVLGADTQYF. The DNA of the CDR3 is TGCAGCGTTGTAGGTGTAGTTCTCGGTGCAGATACGCAGTATTTT.

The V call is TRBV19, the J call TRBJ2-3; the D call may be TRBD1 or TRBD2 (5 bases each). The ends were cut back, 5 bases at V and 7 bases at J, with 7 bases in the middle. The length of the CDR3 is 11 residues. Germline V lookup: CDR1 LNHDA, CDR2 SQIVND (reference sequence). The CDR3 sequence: CASSSGHTQYF. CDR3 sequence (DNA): TGTGCCAGTAGTTCGGGACATACGCAGTATTTT.

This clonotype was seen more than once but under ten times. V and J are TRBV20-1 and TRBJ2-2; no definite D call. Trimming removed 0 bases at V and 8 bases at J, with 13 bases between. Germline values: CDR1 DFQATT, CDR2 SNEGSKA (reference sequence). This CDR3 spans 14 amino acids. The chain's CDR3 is CSARDSLTRGELFF. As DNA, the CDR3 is TGCAGTGCTAGAGATAGTTTGACGCGAGGGGAGCTGTTTTTT.

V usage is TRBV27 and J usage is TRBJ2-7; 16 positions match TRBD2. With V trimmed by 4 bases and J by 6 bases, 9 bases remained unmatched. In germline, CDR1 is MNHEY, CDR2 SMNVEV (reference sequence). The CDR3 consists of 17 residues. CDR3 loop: CASSSGLAGGPSSEQYF. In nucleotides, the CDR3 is TGTGCCAGCAGTTCGGGACTAGCGGGAGGGCCTTCTTCCGAGCAGTACTTC.

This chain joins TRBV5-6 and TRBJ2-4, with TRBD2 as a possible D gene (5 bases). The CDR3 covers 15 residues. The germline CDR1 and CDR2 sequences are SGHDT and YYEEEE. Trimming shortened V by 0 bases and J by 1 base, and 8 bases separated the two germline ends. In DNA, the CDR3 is TGTGCCAGCAGCTTGGAGGGCGGGGCCAAAAACATTCAGTACTTC. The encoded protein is CASSLEGGAKNIQYF.